A selection of T cell receptor beta chains follows, all from one sample in a study of beta chain features in type 1 diabetes. The table came from immunoSEQ multiplex PCR; TCRdb's copy has only in-frame clones and leaves some out. The repertoire holds about 700,000 clones, with around 15% as singletons. Sequencing was performed on naive CD4+ T cells from blood. Receptor source: a young man with type 1 diabetes. Each CDR3 is given with its conserved first and last residue. A D gene is named only where the DNA matches it firmly. Size is stated for part of the rows, as once, few or many counts, or as a class when the clone is expanded.

TRBV19	few	-	TRBJ1-5	TGTGCCAGTAGTTTCTCATATCAGCCCCAGCATTTT	CASSFSYQPQHF
TRBV10-3	few	-	TRBJ1-1	TGTGCCGCTAGGGAGATGAACACTGAAGCTTTCTTT	CAAREMNTEAFF
TRBV30	few	-	TRBJ2-7	TGTGCCTGGAGTAGGTTCGGGACGGCGACCACCTACGAGCAGTACTTC	CAWSRFGTATTYEQYF
TRBV6-4	few	-	TRBJ1-2	TGTGCCAGCAGTGACACAGGAGCAGACCACCGCTACACCTTC	CASSDTGADHRYTF
TRBV20-1	few	-	TRBJ1-1	TGCAGTGCTAGAGATACCACTGAAGCTTTCTTT	CSARDTTEAFF
TRBV23-1	few	TRBD1	TRBJ1-6	TGCGCCAGCAGTCAATCTAGGGCAGGGGGGAATTCACCCCTCCACTTT	CASSQSRAGGNSPLHF
TRBV7-6	few	-	TRBJ1-1	TGTGCCAGCAGCTTGAGGCCCAGGGGAGGGGGTAACACTGAAGCTTTCTTT	CASSLRPRGGGNTEAFF
TRBV15	-	-	TRBJ1-3	TGTGCCACCAGCAGAGACTCTGGAAACACCATATATTTT	CATSRDSGNTIYF
TRBV18	-	-	TRBJ1-2	TGTGCCAGCTCACCCAACAGGGTTAACTATGGCTACACCTTC	CASSPNRVNYGYTF
TRBV5-6	-	-	TRBJ2-3	TGTGCCAGCAGCTTGCTGGGGCCAGGAGATACGCAGTATTTT	CASSLLGPGDTQYF
TRBV10-3	few	-	TRBJ1-1	TGTGCCATCAGTGAGACGGGGAACACTGAAGCTTTCTTT	CAISETGNTEAFF
TRBV11-2	-	TRBD1	TRBJ1-3	TGTGCCAGCAGCGACAGGGGGTCGACGGACACCATATATTTT	CASSDRGSTDTIYF
TRBV7-2	-	-	TRBJ1-1	TGTGCCAGCAGCCCCCTGAGGGTCACTGAAGCTTTCTTT	CASSPLRVTEAFF
TRBV27	few	-	TRBJ2-3	TGTGCCAGCAGTTCCCAGACTAGCACAGATACGCAGTATTTT	CASSSQTSTDTQYF
TRBV25-1	few	TRBD1	TRBJ1-1	TGTGCCAGCAGTGAACTCAGGGGGCCGGGGAGGGCTGAAGCTTTCTTT	CASSELRGPGRAEAFF
TRBV7-8	few	TRBD2	TRBJ2-1	TGTGCCAGCAGCCACCTCTCGGCTAGCGGGGGTGATGAGCAGTTCTTC	CASSHLSASGGDEQFF
TRBV5-1	-	-	TRBJ2-1	TGCGCCAGCAGCCCCATGGGGGCGACCCTCTACAATGAGCAGTTCTTC	CASSPMGATLYNEQFF
TRBV29-1	-	-	TRBJ2-7	TGCAGCGCATCAACCCGGGACGGCCTGCACGAGCAGTACTTC	CSASTRDGLHEQYF
TRBV29-1	few	TRBD1	TRBJ2-7	TGCAGCGTTTCTGCGGGGACAGGGGGCTTCTACGAGCAGTACTTC	CSVSAGTGGFYEQYF
TRBV18	few	TRBD1	TRBJ2-3	TGTGCCAGCTCACCCGGGACAGGGAACACAGATACGCAGTATTTT	CASSPGTGNTDTQYF
TRBV11-2	few	-	TRBJ2-7	TGTGCCAGCAGTATCATCCCCCACGAGCAGTACTTC	CASSIIPHEQYF
TRBV29-1	few	-	TRBJ2-7	TGCAGCGGCGGGACAACGGGGTACGAGCAGTACTTC	CSGGTTGYEQYF
TRBV27	few	TRBD2	TRBJ2-1	TGTGCCAGCAGCATTCGAGGGACTAGCGGGGGCAATGAGCAGTTCTTC	CASSIRGTSGGNEQFF
TRBV27	-	TRBD1	TRBJ2-1	TGTGCCAGCAGTTTATTGACAGGGGGGAATGAGCAGTTCTTC	CASSLLTGGNEQFF
TRBV18	few	-	TRBJ2-2	TGTGCCAGCTCACCATATTCATCTGGGGACACGGATTCCGGGGAGCTGTTTTTT	CASSPYSSGDTDSGELFF
TRBV19	few	TRBD1	TRBJ1-2	TGTGCCAGTAGTCCTTCGGACAGGGAGGACTATGGCTACACCTTC	CASSPSDREDYGYTF
TRBV19	-	-	TRBJ1-5	TGTGCCAGTGACCAGCCCTATCAGCCCCAGCATTTT	CASDQPYQPQHF
TRBV29-1	few	TRBD1	TRBJ2-1	TGCAGCGTTGAAGATGAGGACAGGGGGGGTTGGAAAGAGCAGTTCTTC	CSVEDEDRGGWKEQFF
TRBV7-3	-	TRBD1	TRBJ2-5	TGTGCCAGCAGCTTAGCGCAAGGACAGGGCGGGACCCAGTACTTC	CASSLAQGQGGTQYF
TRBV19	-	TRBD1	TRBJ2-5	TGTGCCAGTAGTATTGGGTCTACAGGGGTGGGGACCCAGTACTTC	CASSIGSTGVGTQYF
TRBV27	-	TRBD1	TRBJ1-1	TGTGCCAGCAGTACAGGGGGCTCGGTTAGGGCTTTCTTT	CASSTGGSVRAFF
TRBV11-2	-	-	TRBJ2-5	TGTGCCAGCAGCGTCCCGGGGCCTGAGACCCAGTACTTC	CASSVPGPETQYF
TRBV5-1	-	-	TRBJ2-5	TGCGCCAGCAGCCCAACAGTAACCCAAGAGACCCAGTACTTC	CASSPTVTQETQYF
TRBV30	few	TRBD1	TRBJ2-7	TGTGCCTGGGGCGACAGGGTCGGTACCTACGAGCAGTACTTC	CAWGDRVGTYEQYF
TRBV14	few	TRBD1	TRBJ1-2	TGTGCCAGCAGCCAAGGGCCAGGGGGCTATGGAGGCTACACCTTC	CASSQGPGGYGGYTF
TRBV18	-	-	TRBJ1-2	TGTGCCAGCTCATCGGGACTCAACAACTATGGCTACACCTTC	CASSSGLNNYGYTF
TRBV18	-	-	TRBJ1-2	TGTGCCAGCTCAACTGAAAACTATGGCTACACCTTC	CASSTENYGYTF
TRBV7-9	-	-	TRBJ2-7	TGTGCCAGCAGCTGGGACGCCTACGAGCAGTACTTC	CASSWDAYEQYF
TRBV5-1	-	-	TRBJ1-2	TGCGCCAGCAGCTTGGGACAGGAGGAGGGCTACACCTTC	CASSLGQEEGYTF
TRBV6-5	few	-	TRBJ2-7	TGTGCCAGCAGTCCCCTTGGTGAAGGAGCCTCCCAGTTC	CASSPLGEGASQF
TRBV5-6	-	-	TRBJ1-4	TGTGCCAGCAGCCACTGGGAGGGTCTCAGCGGAAAACTGTTTTTT	CASSHWEGLSGKLFF
TRBV7-2	-	-	TRBJ2-3	TGTGCCAGCAGCTTAGCGGGGGCCGGGGGAGATACGCAGTATTTT	CASSLAGAGGDTQYF
TRBV4-1	few	TRBD1	TRBJ1-2	TGCGCCAGCAGCCAAGCCCCGGGACAGGGGAATATCTATGGCTACACCTTC	CASSQAPGQGNIYGYTF
TRBV18	-	-	TRBJ1-1	TGTGCCAGCTCACCTGACGGGTCTGAAGCTTTCTTT	CASSPDGSEAFF
TRBV9	few	TRBD2	TRBJ2-1	TGTGCCAGCACCTCTAGCGGGGGGTGGAATGAGCAGTTCTTC	CASTSSGGWNEQFF
TRBV30	-	-	TRBJ1-1	TGTGCCTGGAAGGGCCAGGGGAACACTGAAGCTTTCTTT	CAWKGQGNTEAFF